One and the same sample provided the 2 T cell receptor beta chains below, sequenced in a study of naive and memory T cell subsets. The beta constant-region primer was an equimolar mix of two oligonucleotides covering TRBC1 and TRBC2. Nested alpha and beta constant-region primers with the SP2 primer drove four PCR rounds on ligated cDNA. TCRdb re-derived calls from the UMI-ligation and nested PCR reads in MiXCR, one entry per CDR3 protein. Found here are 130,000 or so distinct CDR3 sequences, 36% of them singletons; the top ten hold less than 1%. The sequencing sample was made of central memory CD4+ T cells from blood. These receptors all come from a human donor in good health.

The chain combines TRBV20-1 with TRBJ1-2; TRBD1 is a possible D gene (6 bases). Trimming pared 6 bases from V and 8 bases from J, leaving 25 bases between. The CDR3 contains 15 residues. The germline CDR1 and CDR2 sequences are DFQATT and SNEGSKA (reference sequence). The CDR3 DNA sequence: TGCAGTGCCCAGAGGGGGGGCAGGGCATTGGTCGGCTACACCTTC. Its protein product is CSAQRGGRALVGYTF.

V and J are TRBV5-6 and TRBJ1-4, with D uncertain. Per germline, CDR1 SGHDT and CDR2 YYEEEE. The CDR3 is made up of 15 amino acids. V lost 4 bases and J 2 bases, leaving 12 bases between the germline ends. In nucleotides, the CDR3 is TGTGCCAGCAGCGACATCAGAAACACTAATGAAAAACTGTTTTTT. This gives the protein CASSDIRNTNEKLFF. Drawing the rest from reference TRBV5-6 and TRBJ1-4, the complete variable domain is DAGVTQSPTHLIKTRGQQVTLRCSPKSGHDTVSWYQQALGQGPQFIFQYYEEEERQRGNFPDRFSGHQFPNYSSELNVNALLLGDSALYLCASSDIRNTNEKLFFGSGTQLSVL.